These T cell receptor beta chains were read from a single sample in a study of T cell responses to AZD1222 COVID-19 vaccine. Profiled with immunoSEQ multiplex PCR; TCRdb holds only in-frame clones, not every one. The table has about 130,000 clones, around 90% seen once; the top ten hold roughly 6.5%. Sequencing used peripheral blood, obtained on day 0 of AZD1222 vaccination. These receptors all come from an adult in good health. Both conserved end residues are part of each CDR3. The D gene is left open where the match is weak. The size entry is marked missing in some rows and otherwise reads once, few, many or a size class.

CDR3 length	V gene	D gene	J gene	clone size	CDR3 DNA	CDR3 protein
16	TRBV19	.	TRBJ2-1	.	TGTGCCAGTAGTATGGGGCGGCAGGGGGGGTACAATGAGCAGTTCTTC	CASSMGRQGGYNEQFF
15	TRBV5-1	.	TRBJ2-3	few	TGCGCCAGCAGCTTGCTCTCGACAGGCACAGATACGCAGTATTTT	CASSLLSTGTDTQYF
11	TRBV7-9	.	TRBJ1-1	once	TGTGCCAGCAGGAGGGGGACTGAAGCTTTCTTT	CASRRGTEAFF
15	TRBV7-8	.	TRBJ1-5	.	TGTGCCAGCAGCTTAAGTCCGGGGTTCGATCAGCCCCAGCATTTT	CASSLSPGFDQPQHF
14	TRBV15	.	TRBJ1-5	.	TGTGCCACCAGCAGAGATCAGGGAGGCCAGCCCCAGCATTTT	CATSRDQGGQPQHF
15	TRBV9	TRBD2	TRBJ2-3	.	TGTGCCAGCAGGGCCGGGACTAGCAAGACAGATACGCAGTATTTT	CASRAGTSKTDTQYF
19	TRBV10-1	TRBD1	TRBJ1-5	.	TGCGCCAGCAGTGTCAAGGGGGCGAAGCCTAGTTTAGCCAATCAGCCCCAGCATTTT	CASSVKGAKPSLANQPQHF
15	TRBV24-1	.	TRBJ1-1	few	TGTGCCACCAGTGTTCGGGACTCCCTGAACACTGAAGCTTTCTTT	CATSVRDSLNTEAFF
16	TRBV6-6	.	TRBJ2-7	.	TGTGCCAGCAGTTACTCGGGGGCGGGATCCCCCTACGAGCAGTACTTC	CASSYSGAGSPYEQYF
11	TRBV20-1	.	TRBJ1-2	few	TGCAGTGCTAGTCGGAGAGTGGGCTACACCTTC	CSASRRVGYTF
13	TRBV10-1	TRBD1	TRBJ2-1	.	TGCGCCAGCAGTGGATACAGGGGATACGAGCAGTTCTTC	CASSGYRGYEQFF
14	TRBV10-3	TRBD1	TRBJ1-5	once	TGTGCCACCACTTCAGGGGGCAAAGATCAGCCCCAGCATTTT	CATTSGGKDQPQHF
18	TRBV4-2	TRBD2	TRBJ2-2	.	TGTGCCAGCAGCCAAAGGACTAGCGGGGGGACGAACACCGGGGAGCTGTTTTTT	CASSQRTSGGTNTGELFF
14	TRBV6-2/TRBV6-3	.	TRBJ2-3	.	TGTGCCAGCAGTTACTCGAGACTCACAGATACGCAGTATTTT	CASSYSRLTDTQYF
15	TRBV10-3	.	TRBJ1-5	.	TGTGCCATCAGCAAAACAGGGAGTTTTGATCAGCCCCAGCATTTT	CAISKTGSFDQPQHF
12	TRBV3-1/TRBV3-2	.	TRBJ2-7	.	TGTGCCAGCAGCCAGGCAAACTACGAGCAGTACTTC	CASSQANYEQYF
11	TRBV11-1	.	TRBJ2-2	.	TGTGCCAGCGGAACAGGCGGGGAGCTGTTTTTT	CASGTGGELFF
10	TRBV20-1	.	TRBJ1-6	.	TGCACGAGTGCTAATTCACCCCTCCACTTT	CTSANSPLHF
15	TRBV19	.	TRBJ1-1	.	TGTGCCAGTAGTCAAGCTGGAATAGCCGGCGGTTGGGCTTTCTTT	CASSQAGIAGGWAFF
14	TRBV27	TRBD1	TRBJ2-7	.	TGTGCCAGCAGTTTAGGGACAGGGATGTACGAGCAGTACTTC	CASSLGTGMYEQYF
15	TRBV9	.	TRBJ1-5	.	TGTGCCAGCACAGAGGGACCGTATAGCAATCAGCCCCAGCATTTT	CASTEGPYSNQPQHF
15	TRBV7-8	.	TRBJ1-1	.	TGTGCCAGCAGCTTAGATCAGATAATAAACACTGAAGCTTTCTTT	CASSLDQIINTEAFF
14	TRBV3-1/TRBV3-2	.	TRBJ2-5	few	TGTGCCAGCAGGCTAGGGGGGGCCCAAGAGACCCAGTACTTC	CASRLGGAQETQYF
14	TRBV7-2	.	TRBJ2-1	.	TGTGCCAGCAGCTTATCCAAACTTCACAATGAGCAGTTCTTC	CASSLSKLHNEQFF
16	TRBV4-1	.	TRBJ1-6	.	TGCGCCAGCAGCCTCCTAGGACCGGGGTTTGGTTCACCCCTCCACTTT	CASSLLGPGFGSPLHF
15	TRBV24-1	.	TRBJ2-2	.	TGTGCCACCAGTGATTTGGGGGAAGGGGCCGGGGAGCTGTTTTTT	CATSDLGEGAGELFF
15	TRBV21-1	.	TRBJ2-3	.	TGTGCCAGCAGCAAACGGGTATCCCAAACGGATACGCAGTATTTT	CASSKRVSQTDTQYF
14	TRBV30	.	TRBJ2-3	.	TGTGCCTGGAGCGATCCAGGCAGGGCTTATACGCAGTATTTT	CAWSDPGRAYTQYF
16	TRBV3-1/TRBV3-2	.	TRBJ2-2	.	TGTGCCAGCAGCCTTGGGAGGACAGCTTTCACCGGGGAGCTGTTTTTT	CASSLGRTAFTGELFF
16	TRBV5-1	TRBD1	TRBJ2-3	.	TGCGCCAGCATCCGAGGTCGACAGGGATCGGCAGATACGCAGTATTTT	CASIRGRQGSADTQYF
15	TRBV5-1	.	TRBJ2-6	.	TGCGCCAGCAGCTTGGGCAACTCTGGGGCCAACGTCCTGACTTTC	CASSLGNSGANVLTF
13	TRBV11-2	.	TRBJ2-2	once	TGTGCCAGCAGCTTAGCTGCCACCGGGGAGCTGTTTTTT	CASSLAATGELFF
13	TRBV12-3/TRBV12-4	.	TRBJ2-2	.	TGTGCCAGCAGTACGGGACGTACCGGGGAGCTGTTTTTT	CASSTGRTGELFF
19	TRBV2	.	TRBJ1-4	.	TGTGCCAGCAGTGAACTCTGGTACAAAAAAGTCGCAACTAATGAAAAACTGTTTTTT	CASSELWYKKVATNEKLFF
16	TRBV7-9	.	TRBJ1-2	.	TGTGCCAGCAGCCCCCGACTGGGGGCGGGTGGCTATGGCTACACCTTC	CASSPRLGAGGYGYTF
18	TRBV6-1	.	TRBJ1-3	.	TGTGCCAGCAGTGCTCACGGGGGGGCGGCGGGATCTGGAAACACCATATATTTT	CASSAHGGAAGSGNTIYF
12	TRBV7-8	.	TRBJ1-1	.	TGTGCCAGCAGCCGACAGAACACTGAAGCTTTCTTT	CASSRQNTEAFF
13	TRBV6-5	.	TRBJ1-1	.	TGTGCCAGCATAGGCAGGGTGAACACTGAAGCTTTCTTT	CASIGRVNTEAFF